A selection of T cell receptor beta chains follows, all from one sample in a study of identifying expanded T cells in peripheral blood. Sequencing used immunoSEQ multiplex PCR; TCRdb keeps in-frame clones, though not all of them. The data contain about 54,000 clones, around nine tenths of them singletons. Sequencing used blood. These receptors originate from a person between 18 and 75 years old in good health. CDR3s include the opening cysteine and the closing phenylalanine or tryptophan. A D gene is named only where the DNA matches it firmly. Part of the rows lack a size; the others show once, few, many or a class for expanded clones.

J,size,D,V,DNA,CDR3
TRBJ1-5,-,-,TRBV5-1,TGCGCCAGCAGCTTGGAGGGCGGATCTAGCAATCAGCCCCAGCATTTT,CASSLEGGSSNQPQHF
TRBJ2-7,-,TRBD2,TRBV29-1,TGCAGCGTTGAAGGATCGGGAGGAGGATACGAGCAGTACTTC,CSVEGSGGGYEQYF
TRBJ1-5,-,TRBD1,TRBV28,TGTGCCAGCAGTTTATTAGGGACAGGTTATCAGCCCCAGCATTTT,CASSLLGTGYQPQHF
TRBJ1-3,-,-,TRBV7-6,TGTGCCAGCAGCTTAGGTCCCCCAGGGAGCTCTGGAAACACCATATATTTT,CASSLGPPGSSGNTIYF
TRBJ2-7,once,-,TRBV9,TGTGCCAGCAGCGTAGAGTCCGGGATTGATCTACTAGAGCAGTACTTC,CASSVESGIDLLEQYF
TRBJ1-1,-,-,TRBV25-1,TGTGCCAGCATTAATTCAGGGGTCACTGAAGCTTTCTTT,CASINSGVTEAFF
TRBJ2-7,-,TRBD1,TRBV5-6,TGTGCCAGCGCCAAGACAGGGACCTACGAGCAGTACTTC,CASAKTGTYEQYF
TRBJ2-7,-,-,TRBV11-2,TGTGCCAGCAGCCCTGTCTCCCGAAGCCGGGGCGTTACCTACGAGCAGTACTTC,CASSPVSRSRGVTYEQYF
TRBJ2-3,-,-,TRBV9,TGTGCCAGCAGCGCCCAGACAGTGGATACGCAGTATTTT,CASSAQTVDTQYF
TRBJ2-7,few,-,TRBV6-5,TGTGCCAGCAGTTCCGGCCCGGTAGTGGCCGAGCAGTACTTC,CASSSGPVVAEQYF
TRBJ2-6,few,-,TRBV9,TGTGCCAGCAGCGTATCACCGGAGGGGGCCAACGTCCTGACTTTC,CASSVSPEGANVLTF
TRBJ1-2,-,-,TRBV28,TGTGCCAGCAGTAACAGGGAAGTAGGCTACACCTTC,CASSNREVGYTF
TRBJ2-2,-,TRBD1,TRBV5-1,TGCGCCAGCAGCTTGGGCGGGACAGGCACCGGGGAGCTGTTTTTT,CASSLGGTGTGELFF
TRBJ2-7,-,TRBD2,TRBV29-1,TGCAGCGTTGATAATATGGGGACTAGCGGGACTCCCGAGCAGTACTTC,CSVDNMGTSGTPEQYF
TRBJ2-7,-,-,TRBV21-1,TGTGCCAGCAGCAAAGGGGCGGTACCAGGTCAGTACTTC,CASSKGAVPGQYF
TRBJ2-5,once,-,TRBV4-2,TGTGCCAGCAGCCAAGATTTCGCCGAGTGGGAGACCCAGTACTTC,CASSQDFAEWETQYF
TRBJ2-7,-,-,TRBV7-2,TGTGCCAGCAAATTGGGGGGCGGGAGCTTCTACGAGCAGTACTTC,CASKLGGGSFYEQYF
TRBJ2-3,-,-,TRBV4-3,TGCGCCAGCAGCCAAGACGGGGCTGGAGATACGCAGTATTTT,CASSQDGAGDTQYF
TRBJ2-7,-,-,TRBV5-6,TGTGCCAGCAGCACCGGGAGCCCCGAGCAGTACTTC,CASSTGSPEQYF
TRBJ2-2,-,-,TRBV29-1,TGCAGCGTTGCGGGGTACGGGGAGCTGTTTTTT,CSVAGYGELFF
TRBJ2-3,-,TRBD2,TRBV28,TGTGCCAGCAGTACCTGGGTAGCGGGAGGAACAGATACGCAGTATTTT,CASSTWVAGGTDTQYF
TRBJ2-7,few,TRBD1,TRBV23-1,TGCGCCAGCAGTCAATACCCTACAGGGGTTTCGACCTACTACGAGCAGTACTTC,CASSQYPTGVSTYYEQYF
TRBJ2-7,-,-,TRBV28,TGTGCCAGCAGTGGGCCGCGACCCACCTACGAGCAGTACTTC,CASSGPRPTYEQYF
TRBJ1-1,-,-,TRBV11-2,TGTGCCAGCAGCTTAGGATCGGGGACTGAAGCTTTCTTT,CASSLGSGTEAFF
TRBJ2-3,-,-,TRBV9,TGTGCCAGCAGCTCACTTAGCACAGATACGCAGTATTTT,CASSSLSTDTQYF
TRBJ2-7,-,-,TRBV4-3,TGCGCCAGCAGCCAAGAGTGGGACCTCTCCTACGAGCAGTACTTC,CASSQEWDLSYEQYF
TRBJ2-7,-,-,TRBV6-6,TGTGCCAGCAGTTTGATGACCGAGCAGTACTTC,CASSLMTEQYF
TRBJ2-7,once,-,TRBV19,TGTGCCAGTAGGGCACAGGGAGCCCACGAGCAGTACTTC,CASRAQGAHEQYF
TRBJ2-7,-,-,TRBV21-1,TGTGCCAGCAGCATACGACAGGGTGGGTCCTACGAGCAGTACTTC,CASSIRQGGSYEQYF
TRBJ2-1,-,-,TRBV28,TGTGCCACCCTGGCCCTAGCATCCTACAATGAGCAGTTCTTC,CATLALASYNEQFF
TRBJ2-2,-,-,TRBV5-1,TGCGCCAGCAGTTCTCCTAGGGGGGCGAACACCGGGGAGCTGTTTTTT,CASSSPRGANTGELFF
TRBJ2-7,-,TRBD1,TRBV25-1,TGTGCCAGCAGCGAAAGGGGACAGGGCACCTACGAGCAGTACTTC,CASSERGQGTYEQYF
TRBJ2-3,-,TRBD2,TRBV7-3,TGTGCCAGCAGCCGAGCGGGAGGGCGCACAGATACGCAGTATTTT,CASSRAGGRTDTQYF
TRBJ2-7,-,TRBD1,TRBV6-1,TGTGCCAGCAGTAGGACAGGGTCCTCCTACGAGCAGTACTTC,CASSRTGSSYEQYF
TRBJ2-7,once,-,TRBV29-1,TGCAGCGTTGTAGGCGCTGGGGACTACGAGCAGTACTTC,CSVVGAGDYEQYF
TRBJ1-3,-,-,TRBV28,TGTGCCAGCGATACCAGCTCTGGAAACACCATATATTTT,CASDTSSGNTIYF
TRBJ2-3,-,TRBD1,TRBV4-1,TGCGCCAGCAGCCAAGAAAGCCGTACAGGGGGCGTGGGAGATACGCAGTATTTT,CASSQESRTGGVGDTQYF
TRBJ2-7,-,-,TRBV4-3,TGCGCCAGCAGCCAAGGAACTCCGGGACTCAGAAGCTCCTACGAGCAGTACTTC,CASSQGTPGLRSSYEQYF
TRBJ1-2,few,TRBD1,TRBV28,TGTGCCAGCAGTGGACCGGGGGACAGGGTCGATACGGGCTACACCTTC,CASSGPGDRVDTGYTF
TRBJ2-7,-,TRBD2,TRBV29-1,TGCAGCGTGGGTCACGGGGGGTCATACGAGCAGTACTTC,CSVGHGGSYEQYF
TRBJ2-7,-,-,TRBV7-2,TGTGCCAGCAGCCTAGGGACGTGGGCAAACGAGCAGTACTTC,CASSLGTWANEQYF
TRBJ1-5,-,-,TRBV6-5,TGTGCCAGCAGTCGAAGAAGTAATCAGCCCCAGCATTTT,CASSRRSNQPQHF
TRBJ2-7,-,TRBD1,TRBV27,TGTGCCAGCAGTTTATGGGGACAGCCGGGGGAGCAGTACTTC,CASSLWGQPGEQYF